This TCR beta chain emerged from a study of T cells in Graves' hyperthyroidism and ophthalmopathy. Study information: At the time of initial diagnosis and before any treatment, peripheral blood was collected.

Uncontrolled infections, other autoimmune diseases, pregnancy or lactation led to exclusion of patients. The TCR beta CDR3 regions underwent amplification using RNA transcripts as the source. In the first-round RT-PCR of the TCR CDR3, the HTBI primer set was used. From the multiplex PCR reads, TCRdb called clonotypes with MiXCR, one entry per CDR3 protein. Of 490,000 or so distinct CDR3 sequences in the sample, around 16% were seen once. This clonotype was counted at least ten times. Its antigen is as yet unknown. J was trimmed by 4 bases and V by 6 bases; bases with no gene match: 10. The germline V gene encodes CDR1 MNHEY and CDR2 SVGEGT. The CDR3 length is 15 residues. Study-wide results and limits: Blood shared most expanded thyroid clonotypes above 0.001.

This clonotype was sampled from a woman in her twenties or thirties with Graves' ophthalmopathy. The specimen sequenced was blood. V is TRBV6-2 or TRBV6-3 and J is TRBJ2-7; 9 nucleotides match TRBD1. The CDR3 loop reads CASSPGQGHLYEQYF. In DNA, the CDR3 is TGTGCCAGCAGCCCGGGACAGGGACACCTTTACGAGCAGTACTTC.